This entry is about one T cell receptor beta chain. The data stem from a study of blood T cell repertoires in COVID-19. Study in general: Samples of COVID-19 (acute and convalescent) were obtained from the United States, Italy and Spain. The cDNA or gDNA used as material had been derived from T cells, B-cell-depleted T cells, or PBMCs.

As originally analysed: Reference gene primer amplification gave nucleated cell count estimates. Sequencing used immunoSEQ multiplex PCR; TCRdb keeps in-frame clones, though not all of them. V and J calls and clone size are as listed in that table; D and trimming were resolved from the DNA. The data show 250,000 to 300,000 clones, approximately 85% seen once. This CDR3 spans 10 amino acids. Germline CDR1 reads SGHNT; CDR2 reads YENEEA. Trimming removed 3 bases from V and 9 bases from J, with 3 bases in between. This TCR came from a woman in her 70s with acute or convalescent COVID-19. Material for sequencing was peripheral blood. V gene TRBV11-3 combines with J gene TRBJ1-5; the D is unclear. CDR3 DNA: TGTGCCAGCAGCTTTCTGCCCCAGCATTTT. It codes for CASSFLPQHF.